Shown below are 31 T cell receptor beta chains from a single sample sequenced in a study of T cell responses to AZD1222 COVID-19 vaccine. Sequencing used immunoSEQ multiplex PCR; TCRdb keeps in-frame clones, though not all of them. The sample carries approximately 150,000 clones, about nine tenths recorded once. The sample was peripheral blood, taken on day 0 of AZD1222 vaccination. The receptor source for this set is an adult in good health.

The chain has TRBV29-1 and TRBJ1-1; no reliable D call. V lost 3 bases to trimming and J lost 8 bases, with 10 bases between them. This CDR3 comprises 11 residues. From germline, CDR1 is SQVTM and CDR2 ANQGSEA. CDR3 DNA sequence: TGCAGCGTTGAGGAAGGCAGGGAAGCTTTCTTT. Protein product: CSVEEGREAFF. Looking up the rest from reference TRBV29-1 and TRBJ1-1 gives the full variable domain: SAVISQKPSRDICQRGTSLTIQCQVDSQVTMMFWYRQQPGQSLTLIATANQGSEATYESGFVIDKFPISRPNLTFSTLTVSNMSPEDSSIYLCSVEEGREAFFGQGTRLTVV.

This chain joins TRBV2 and TRBJ1-6, with D unclear. The CDR3 is 14 residues long. V lost 8 bases and J lost 8, with 16 bases in between. CDR1 and CDR2 from the germline V gene are SNHLY and FYNNEI. The CDR3 coding sequence is TGTGCCAGCTTGATTCGGCCCCCCGATTCACCCCTCCACTTT. Encoded protein: CASLIRPPDSPLHF.

A remark on this clone: Other DNA sequences in this specimen translate into the identical CDR3. The rearrangement links TRBV5-1 to TRBJ2-5; no clear D gene. Germline V gene lookup returns CDR1 SGHRS and CDR2 YFSETQ. Deletions cut 0 bases from V and 3 bases from J, with 3 bases between. The CDR3 covers 12 residues. The CDR3, as DNA: TGCGCCAGCAGCTTGGGAAAAGAGACCCAGTACTTC. This codes for CASSLGKETQYF.

As DNA, the CDR3 is TGCAGCGTTGGAAATACCGGGACAGGGGGCGCGAATGGCTACACCTTC. Its protein is CSVGNTGTGGANGYTF. V usage is TRBV29-1 and J usage is TRBJ1-2; TRBD1 matches at 12 bases. The CDR3 runs 16 residues. J was trimmed by 6 bases and V by 4 bases; bases with no gene match: 12. Germline V gene sequence: CDR1 SQVTM, CDR2 ANQGSEA.

The gene calls are TRBV7-2 and TRBJ1-2, with a tentative D call TRBD1 (6 bases). The ends were cut back, 8 bases at V and 8 bases at J, with 24 bases in the middle. This CDR3 comprises 15 residues. The germline V gene encodes CDR1 SGHTA and CDR2 FQGNSA. The CDR3 here is CASARPGHQTGGYTF. Written as DNA, the CDR3 is TGTGCCAGCGCTCGACCGGGACACCAAACTGGGGGCTACACCTTC. Full variable domain (missing parts from reference TRBV7-2 and TRBJ1-2): GAGVSQSPSNKVTEKGKDVELRCDPISGHTALYWYRQSLGQGLEFLIYFQGNSAPDKSGLPSDRFSAERTGGSVSTLTIQRTQQEDSAVYLCASARPGHQTGGYTFGSGTRLTVV.

J is TRBJ1-1 and V is TRBV4-3, with D perhaps matching TRBD1 (6 bases). The germline V gene encodes CDR1 LGHNA and CDR2 YSLEER. The CDR3 is made up of 15 amino acids. Trimming shortened V by 0 bases and J by 5 bases, and 13 bases separated the two germline ends. The CDR3 region has the DNA TGCGCCAGCAGCCAAGAGGGGGGCGTTGTTACTGAAGCTTTCTTT. Its protein is CASSQEGGVVTEAFF.

In this sample, this clone turned up once. The gene calls are TRBV29-1 and TRBJ2-1; 9 bases align to TRBD2. Germline assignment: CDR1 SQVTM and CDR2 ANQGSEA. The CDR3 contains 17 residues. Trimming took 5 bases from V and 9 from J; bases not matched to a gene: 20. The CDR3 spells CSVYGTSHSGGGSEQFF. The DNA of the CDR3 is TGCAGCGTTTACGGGACTAGCCACTCGGGTGGGGGTAGTGAGCAGTTCTTC.

This clone appeared once. The chain employs TRBV6-5 and TRBJ2-4; 8 nucleotides match TRBD1. This CDR3 has 14 residues. V shed 6 bases, J shed 5 bases, and the junction held 6 bases outside the gene matches. Germline CDR1 and CDR2: MNHEY and SVGAGI. The CDR3 nucleotides are TGTGCCAGCAGCACCGGGACAGGTCAAAACATTCAGTACTTC. Translated, it gives CASSTGTGQNIQYF.

The chain carries TRBV7-9 and TRBJ2-7, with D unresolved. Trimming stripped 5 bases from V and 6 bases from J, with 11 bases between. The CDR3 has 12 amino acids. Germline CDR1 and CDR2: SEHNR and FQNEAQ (reference sequence). The CDR3 DNA follows: TGTGCCAGCAGCCCCGACGAGGTCGAGCAGTACTTC. Protein: CASSPDEVEQYF.

V and J are TRBV5-1 and TRBJ2-2, with D maybe TRBD2 (6 bases). The CDR3 runs to 14 residues. In germline, CDR1 is SGHRS, CDR2 YFSETQ. The V gene lost 4 bases and the J gene lost 4 bases, with 11 bases spanning the gap. The CDR3 nucleotides are TGCGCCAGCAGCGCGGGATTCTTCACCGGGGAGCTGTTTTTT. Translating gives CASSAGFFTGELFF.

The chain has TRBV6-2 or TRBV6-3 and TRBJ1-4; D unclear. CDR3 length: 15 residues. V lost 0 bases and J lost 7, with 12 bases in between. Germline assignment: CDR1 MNHEY and CDR2 SVGEGT. The CDR3 DNA follows: TGTGCCAGCAGTTACTCGAACCAGCGTATTGAAAAACTGTTTTTT. This gives the protein CASSYSNQRIEKLFF.

This clone was seen only once. The chain uses TRBV6-5 and TRBJ1-5, with D unclear. CDR3 length: 15 amino acids. Germline V CDR1 and CDR2: MNHEY, SVGAGI. Trimming shortened V by 7 bases and J by 0 bases, and 13 bases separated the two germline ends. The CDR3 coding sequence is TGTGCCAGCACCCCTGGCAGCCATAGCAATCAGCCCCAGCATTTT. Translated: CASTPGSHSNQPQHF.

The chain carries TRBV5-1 and TRBJ2-7; 9 bases are shared with TRBD1. This CDR3 comprises 15 residues. V shed 0 bases, J shed 6 bases, and the junction held 7 bases outside the gene matches. Germline V CDR1 and CDR2: SGHRS, YFSETQ. The CDR3 sequence: CASSLDRGQGGEQYF. The DNA for the CDR3 is TGCGCCAGCAGCTTGGACAGGGGACAGGGTGGCGAGCAGTACTTC.

This rearrangement joins TRBV29-1 to TRBJ1-5; 9 positions agree with TRBD1. Germline assignment: CDR1 SQVTM and CDR2 ANQGSEA. V shed 4 bases, J shed 2 bases, and the junction held 0 bases outside the gene matches. The CDR3 totals 13 residues. As DNA, the CDR3 is TGCAGCGTTGGGACAGGGGGCAATCAGCCCCAGCATTTT. Protein product: CSVGTGGNQPQHF.

The chain joins TRBV6-5 to TRBJ1-2; unclear D gene. CDR1 MNHEY and CDR2 SVGAGI come from the germline V gene. The V gene lost 0 bases and the J gene lost 13 bases, with 21 bases spanning the gap. The CDR3 totals 15 residues. This chain's CDR3 is CASSYSINRPGWGTF. CDR3 coding DNA: TGTGCCAGCAGTTACTCGATCAACCGCCCCGGGTGGGGCACCTTC.

On this clone: Other DNA sequences of this sample code for an identical CDR3. This chain joins TRBV4-3 and TRBJ2-7, with TRBD1 as a possible D gene (5 bases). Looked up from germline, CDR1 is LGHNA and CDR2 is YSLEER. V was pared by 0 bases and J by 2 bases, with 11 bases between. This CDR3 has 15 amino acids. CDR3 sequence reads: CASSQDPQGPYEQYF. CDR3 DNA sequence: TGCGCCAGCAGCCAAGATCCGCAGGGCCCCTACGAGCAGTACTTC.

This clone was recorded once. The genes are TRBV10-3 and TRBJ2-2, with D possibly matching TRBD1 (6 bases). The CDR3 loop spans 13 amino acids. CDR1 and CDR2 (germline): ENHRY, SYGVKD. V lost 6 bases and J 7 bases, leaving 12 bases between the germline ends. Here the CDR3 reads CAISHRDHGELFF. The DNA of the CDR3 is TGTGCCATCAGCCACAGGGATCACGGGGAGCTGTTTTTT.

V gene TRBV19 combines with J gene TRBJ1-5; D not resolved. The CDR3 runs 16 residues. CDR1 LNHDA and CDR2 SQIVND come from the germline V gene (reference sequence). The germline V and J ends were trimmed by 6 bases and 2 bases, with 17 bases remaining between them. CDR3 protein: CASRFNLGQGNQPQHF. The DNA of the CDR3 is TGTGCCAGTAGATTCAACCTCGGGCAGGGCAATCAGCCCCAGCATTTT.

The chain couples TRBV2 to TRBJ1-2; no firm D call. V was cut by 6 bases and J by 0 bases, with 11 bases left in between. This CDR3 region has 14 residues. Germline V gives CDR1 SNHLY, CDR2 FYNNEI. CDR3 sequence: CASRPSLANYGYTF. The CDR3 coding sequence is TGTGCCAGCAGGCCGAGTTTGGCTAACTATGGCTACACCTTC.

Turning to this clone: Just one base apart from a much larger clone, this may be a read error. Other DNA sequences in this specimen translate into the identical CDR3. V is TRBV19 and J is TRBJ2-4; D tentatively reads TRBD1 or TRBD2 (6 bases each). Germline V lookup: CDR1 LNHDA, CDR2 SQIVND (reference sequence). The CDR3 is made up of 13 amino acids. Here the CDR3 reads CASSIGGHRGNHW. For the CDR3, the DNA is TGTGCCAGTAGTATAGGGGGGCATCGGGGGAACCATTGG.

V gene TRBV4-1 combines with J gene TRBJ2-7; no definite D call. The CDR3 sequence is 15 residues long. Trimming removed 2 bases from V and 3 bases from J, with 14 bases in between. Germline CDR1 reads MGHRA; CDR2 reads YSYEKL. CDR3 nucleotide sequence: TGCGCCAGCAGCCAACAGCCGGACCCGGACTACGAGCAGTACTTC. Protein sequence: CASSQQPDPDYEQYF.

This chain connects TRBV9 to TRBJ2-3; 10 nucleotides agree with TRBD2. The germline V gene encodes CDR1 SGDLS and CDR2 YYNGEE. Germline trimming cut 0 bases from V and 5 bases from J; bases unmatched to any gene: 6. The CDR3 is 16 residues long. This CDR3 reads CASSVDTSGMKDTQYF. The CDR3 nucleotides read TGTGCCAGCAGCGTAGATACTAGCGGGATGAAAGATACGCAGTATTTT.

The V call is TRBV5-1, the J call TRBJ1-1; D gene ambiguous. Per the germline V gene, CDR1 is SGHRS and CDR2 is YFSETQ. V shed 0 bases and J shed 2 bases, with 11 bases lying between them. This CDR3 spans 15 amino acids. The CDR3 region is CASSLEGGLNTEAFF. The CDR3 DNA follows: TGCGCCAGCAGCTTGGAGGGAGGACTAAACACTGAAGCTTTCTTT. Combining the CDR3 with reference TRBV5-1 and TRBJ1-1 gives the whole variable domain KAGVTQTPRYLIKTRGQQVTLSCSPISGHRSVSWYQQTPGQGLQFLFEYFSETQRNKGNFPGRFSGRQFSNSRSEMNVSTLELGDSALYLCASSLEGGLNTEAFFGQGTRLTVV.

The chain is built from TRBV2 and TRBJ1-2; 7 bases match TRBD1. Germline V gene lookup returns CDR1 SNHLY and CDR2 FYNNEI. The CDR3 loop spans 14 amino acids. The V segment lost 6 bases and the J segment 7 bases; nucleotides outside the gene matches: 11. The CDR3 protein is CASREQGPGGGYTF. As DNA, the CDR3 is TGTGCCAGCAGGGAACAGGGGCCCGGTGGTGGCTACACCTTC.

This chain connects TRBV5-1 to TRBJ1-6, with a possible D match to TRBD1 (5 bases). The germline gives CDR1 SGHRS, CDR2 YFSETQ. Trimming left V 0 bases short and J 7 bases short, with 20 bases between. This CDR3 contains 18 residues. Written as DNA, the CDR3 is TGCGCCAGCAGCTTGGGCAACTCAGGGTCAACGGCGAATTCACCCCTCCACTTT. Encoded protein: CASSLGNSGSTANSPLHF.

The gene calls are TRBV7-2 and TRBJ1-1, with TRBD1 matching 8 bases. Germline assignment: CDR1 SGHTA and CDR2 FQGNSA. The CDR3 has 15 amino acids. V shed 5 bases and J 5 bases; nucleotides not matched to a gene: 10. The CDR3 protein is CASSLEGQVGTEAFF. Written as DNA, the CDR3 is TGTGCCAGCAGCCTCGAGGGACAGGTAGGGACTGAAGCTTTCTTT.

This clone was seen just once. This chain uses TRBV13 with TRBJ2-5; D remains ambiguous. CDR3 length: 14 residues. Per the germline V gene, CDR1 is PRHDT and CDR2 is FYEKMQ (reference sequence). Trimming took off 5 bases at V and 2 bases at J, with 12 bases between the two ends. In DNA, the CDR3 is TGTGCCAGCAGCCCCCTGAGCGCGCAAGAGACCCAGTACTTC. Amino acid sequence: CASSPLSAQETQYF.

This rearrangement joins TRBV25-1 to TRBJ1-5, with 8 bases identical to TRBD1. Germline V lookup: CDR1 MGHDK, CDR2 SYGVNS. V shed 4 bases and J 5 bases; nucleotides not matched to a gene: 7. CDR3 length equals 15 residues. The CDR3 coding sequence is TGTGCCAGCAGTGGTTTCACAGGGGGTGATCAGCCCCAGCATTTT. Amino acids: CASSGFTGGDQPQHF.

In the case of this clone: The junction differs from germline at one of its ends, possibly a read error. The rearrangement uses TRBV27 and TRBJ2-5; D might be TRBD1 (5 bases). Germline V gene lookup returns CDR1 MNHEY and CDR2 SMNVEV (reference sequence). This CDR3 comprises 12 residues. The chain's CDR3 is CASGFREETQYF. CDR3 sequence (DNA): TGTGCCAGCGGTTTCAGGGAAGAGACCCAGTACTTC.

The V gene is TRBV19, the J gene TRBJ2-5, with D unresolved. CDR3 length equals 15 residues. Germline CDR1 is LNHDA and CDR2 is SQIVND (reference sequence). Deletions cut 5 bases from V and 0 bases from J, with 13 bases between. As DNA, the CDR3 is TGTGCCAGTAGTCTCGATACAGCGTACCAAGAGACCCAGTACTTC. Its protein product is CASSLDTAYQETQYF.

The chain's CDR3 is CASSLVTGRTQNIQYF. The CDR3 DNA reads as TGTGCCAGCAGCTTAGTGACAGGGAGAACCCAAAACATTCAGTACTTC. The chain is built from TRBV7-8 and TRBJ2-4; 7 positions agree with TRBD1. Germline V gives CDR1 SGHVS, CDR2 FQNEAQ. After removal of 1 base from V and 5 bases from J, the junction contained 8 bases not matched to a gene. The CDR3 has 16 amino acids. Full variable domain (outside the CDR3, taken from reference TRBV7-8 and TRBJ2-4): GAGVSQSPRYKVAKRGQDVALRCDPISGHVSLFWYQQALGQGPEFLTYFQNEAQLDKSGLPSDRFFAERPEGSVSTLKIQRTQQEDSAVYLCASSLVTGRTQNIQYFGAGTRLSVL.